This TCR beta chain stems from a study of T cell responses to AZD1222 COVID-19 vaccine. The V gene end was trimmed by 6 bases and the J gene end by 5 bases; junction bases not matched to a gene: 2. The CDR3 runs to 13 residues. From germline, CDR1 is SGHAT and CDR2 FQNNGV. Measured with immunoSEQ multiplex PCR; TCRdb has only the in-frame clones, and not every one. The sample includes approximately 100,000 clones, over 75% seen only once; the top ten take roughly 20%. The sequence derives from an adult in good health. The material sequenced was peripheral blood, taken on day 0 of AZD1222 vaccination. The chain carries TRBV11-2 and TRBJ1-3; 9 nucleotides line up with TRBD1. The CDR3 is CASSGQGRNTIYF. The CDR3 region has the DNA TGTGCCAGCAGTGGACAGGGGCGAAACACCATATATTTT.